The entry that follows covers one T cell receptor beta chain sequence. Its antigen is not known. TCRdb passed the 5' RACE reads through MiXCR, listing each CDR3 protein once. The sample lists approximately 680,000 distinct CDR3 sequences; just over 7% were seen once. The data derive from a study of identical twins. Whole-study results and caveats: Zero-insertion analyses were open to partial confounding by invariant MAIT and iNKT cells. Abundant beta clonotypes from cord blood bore fewer insertions; memory repertoires lacked this pattern.

The V end lost 4 bases, the J end lost 5 bases, and 11 bases lay between the germline ends. From germline, CDR1 is MGHDK and CDR2 SYGVNS. CDR3 length: 13 residues. This sample also belongs to another study, concerning yellow fever vaccine responses in identical twins.

The source is a woman aged 18-29 years in good health. The sequenced sample was PBMCs. This chain uses TRBV25-1 with TRBJ2-5; D call uncertain. CDR3 sequence: CASSGRPRETQYF. In DNA, the CDR3 is TGTGCCAGCAGTGGTAGGCCGCGGGAGACCCAGTACTTC. The variable domain in full, with the rest retrieved from reference TRBV25-1 and TRBJ2-5, is EADIYQTPRYLVIGTGKKITLECSQTMGHDKMYWYQQDPGMELHLIHYSYGVNSTEKGDLSSESTVSRIRTEHFPLTLESARPSHTSQYLCASSGRPRETQYFGPGTRLLVL.